This T cell receptor (beta chain) was found in a study of cytomegalovirus exposure and HLA in healthy donors. General study points: Clonal expansion was found to be greater in HLA-associated TCR beta chains than in equally common others in a later analysis. It was 150 to 200 TCR beta chains that were listed as cytomegalovirus-associated.

The V gene's germline CDR1 is LNHDA and CDR2 SQIVND (reference sequence). V dropped 4 bases and J dropped 1 base, with 11 bases sitting between them. The CDR3 spans 14 residues. A remark on this clone: Its target is not known.

Researchers ran the PCR with 60 Vbeta and 13 Jbeta primers. Repertoires were generated with immunoSEQ multiplex PCR, while TCRdb's copy carries only in-frame clones and drops some. The sample gives 110,000 or so clones, roughly 72% of which show up once; more than 3.5% is in the top ten. Unrecorded immune exposure was likely among donors, who were nominally healthy when sampled. The origin of this receptor is a woman aged 35 to 49 in good health and CMV-seropositive. The sample taken for sequencing was PBMCs. This chain connects TRBV19 to TRBJ2-7; a weak D match, TRBD2 (6 bases). The CDR3 region is CASSKDGRSYEQYF. DNA of the CDR3: TGTGCCAGTAGTAAGGACGGGAGATCCTACGAGCAGTACTTC.